This passage covers 16 T cell receptor beta chains from one sample sequenced in a study of T cell changes during pregnancy in multiple sclerosis. Clones were sequenced by immunoSEQ multiplex PCR, and TCRdb holds only the in-frame ones, with some missing. The sample has around 57,000 clones; approximately 90% are singletons. The material sequenced was peripheral blood, taken in the first trimester of pregnancy. The receptor set was obtained from a female donor in good health, enrolled as a control in a pregnancy study.

The J gene is TRBJ1-2, the V gene TRBV7-2; D gene unclear. Germline lookup yields CDR1 SGHTA and CDR2 FQGNSA. V was shortened by 5 bases and J by 2 bases, with 15 bases between the two germline ends. CDR3 length: 15 amino acids. CDR3 in amino acids: CASSQTGVSNYGYTF. CDR3 sequence (DNA): TGTGCCAGCAGCCAGACCGGAGTCTCAAACTATGGCTACACCTTC.

CDR3 amino acids: CASSARDFLYNYEQFF. For the CDR3, the DNA is TGTGCCAGTAGTGCCCGGGACTTCCTCTACAATTATGAGCAGTTCTTC. The rearrangement uses TRBV19 and TRBJ2-1; D is perhaps TRBD2 (6 bases). Trimming took off 5 bases at V and 8 bases at J, with 22 bases between the two ends. Germline-derived CDR1 and CDR2 are LNHDA and SQIVND (reference sequence). The CDR3 consists of 16 residues. Full variable domain (missing parts from reference TRBV19 and TRBJ2-1): DGGITQSPKYLFRKEGQNVTLSCEQNLNHDAMYWYRQDPGQGLRLIYYSQIVNDFQKGDIAEGYSVSREKKESFPLTVTSAQKNPTAFYLCASSARDFLYNYEQFFGPGTRLTVL.

The rearrangement links TRBV10-3 to TRBJ1-1; D perhaps matches TRBD1 (5 bases). Germline V gene data show CDR1 as ENHRY and CDR2 as SYGVKD. Between the trimmed V and J ends, which lost 2 bases and 4 bases, there was a span of 17 bases. The CDR3 has 16 residues. The CDR3 DNA reads TGTGCCATCAGTGAGGGGGGTACAATGGGGGGCACTGAAGCTTTCTTT. Encoded protein: CAISEGGTMGGTEAFF.

The sample holds one count of this clone. The chain joins TRBV30 to TRBJ2-7; D is possibly TRBD1 (7 bases). The germline V gene has CDR1 GTSNPN and CDR2 SVGIG (reference sequence). Trimming shortened V by 7 bases and J by 7 bases, and 17 bases separated the two germline ends. The CDR3 sequence is 12 residues long. CDR3 residues: CALTVAGGEQYF. CDR3 in DNA: TGTGCCTTAACGGTTGCAGGGGGGGAGCAGTACTTC.

In this sample, this clone turned up once. The chain combines TRBV13 with TRBJ1-5; 8 bases line up with TRBD1. This CDR3 is built from 17 residues. The V gene end was trimmed by 0 bases and the J gene end by 0 bases; junction bases not matched to a gene: 4. From germline, CDR1 is PRHDT and CDR2 FYEKMQ (reference sequence). The CDR3 DNA sequence: TGTGCCAGCAGCTTAGGCGGGACAGGTCATAGCAATCAGCCCCAGCATTTT. Protein product: CASSLGGTGHSNQPQHF.

Only one count was recorded for this clone. The CDR3 DNA reads TGTGCCAGCGCAGACAGGGTGAGGGATCAGCCCCAGCATTTT. This encodes CASADRVRDQPQHF. The chain links TRBV2 to TRBJ1-5; 7 nucleotides match TRBD1. Germline CDR1 SNHLY, CDR2 FYNNEI. The CDR3 sequence is 14 residues long. J was trimmed by 5 bases and V by 8 bases; bases with no gene match: 9.

This clone was found a few times. CDR3 protein: CASSILAGDVEWFF. The DNA for the CDR3 is TGTGCCAGTAGTATCCTAGCGGGGGACGTCGAATGGTTCTTC. The V call is TRBV19, the J call TRBJ2-1; 10 nucleotides match TRBD2. The CDR3 has 14 amino acids. V gave up 3 bases and J gave up 15 bases; unmatched junction bases: 11. Germline CDR1 and CDR2: LNHDA and SQIVND (reference sequence).

This clone came up a few times. J is TRBJ1-1 and V is TRBV25-1; D perhaps matches TRBD1 (5 bases). V dropped 10 bases and J dropped 9 bases, with 12 bases sitting between them. Germline V gives CDR1 MGHDK, CDR2 SYGVNS. The length of the CDR3 is 10 residues. The CDR3 loop is CATTSDKAFF. As DNA, the CDR3 is TGTGCCACCACGTCGGACAAAGCTTTCTTT.

The J gene is TRBJ2-4, the V gene TRBV11-2; D gene unclear. Germline V gene lookup returns CDR1 SGHAT and CDR2 FQNNGV. The CDR3 totals 15 residues. V gave up 1 base and J gave up 6 bases, with 13 bases separating them. The CDR3 coding sequence is TGTGCCAGCAGCTTAGGTGTTGGGCCTCCAAACATTCAGTACTTC. The encoded protein is CASSLGVGPPNIQYF. Combining the CDR3 with reference TRBV11-2 and TRBJ2-4 gives the whole variable domain EAGVAQSPRYKIIEKRQSVAFWCNPISGHATLYWYQQILGQGPKLLIQFQNNGVVDDSQLPKDRFSAERLKGVDSTLKIQPAKLEDSAVYLCASSLGVGPPNIQYFGAGTRLSVL.

This chain links TRBV7-3 with TRBJ2-1; TRBD2 might be the D (6 bases). The CDR3 contains 14 residues. Trimming removed 4 bases from V and 3 bases from J, with 10 bases in between. Germline CDR1 is SGHTA and CDR2 is FQGTGA. The CDR3 DNA follows: TGTGCCAGCAGCTCCTCGACTAGCTACAATGAGCAGTTCTTC. The encoded protein is CASSSSTSYNEQFF.

J is TRBJ2-5 and V is TRBV19, with D tentatively TRBD1 (6 bases). Germline values: CDR1 LNHDA, CDR2 SQIVND (reference sequence). Trimming left V 2 bases short and J 3 bases short, with 16 bases between. The CDR3 spans 16 residues. The DNA of the CDR3 is TGTGCCAGTAGTATACGTACAGGGCGTGGGAAAGAGACCCAGTACTTC. Protein product: CASSIRTGRGKETQYF.

A single count supports this clone. The chain couples TRBV4-2 to TRBJ2-2; 13 bases line up with TRBD2. Germline V gene lookup returns CDR1 LGHNA and CDR2 YNFKEQ. V gave up 4 bases and J gave up 4 bases; unmatched junction bases: 3. The CDR3 covers 16 residues. The CDR3 reads CASSRTSGGATGELFF. DNA of the CDR3: TGTGCCAGCAGCCGAACTAGCGGGGGGGCCACCGGGGAGCTGTTTTTT.

The gene calls are TRBV6-5 and TRBJ1-6, with D possibly being TRBD1 (6 bases). The CDR3 extends over 13 amino acids. Between the trimmed V and J ends, which lost 7 bases and 5 bases, there was a span of 9 bases. Germline assignment: CDR1 MNHEY and CDR2 SVGAGI. CDR3 residues: CASKNRDNSPLHF. The CDR3 nucleotides are TGTGCCAGCAAGAACAGGGATAATTCACCCCTCCACTTT.

V usage is TRBV14 and J usage is TRBJ2-5, with 8 nucleotides matching TRBD2. The CDR3 has 12 amino acids. The germline V gene has CDR1 SGHDN and CDR2 FVKESK. J gave up 13 bases and V 3 bases, and 7 bases lay outside the gene matches. The CDR3 DNA follows: TGTGCCAGCAGCCAGTTAGCGGGACCTCGGTACTTC. Translation gives CASSQLAGPRYF.

The chain links TRBV27 to TRBJ2-7, with D possibly matching TRBD2 (6 bases). V shed 4 bases and J shed 1 base, with 17 bases lying between them. This CDR3 region has 16 residues. Germline CDR1 is MNHEY and CDR2 is SMNVEV (reference sequence). The CDR3 sequence: CASSSPAQGGSYEQYF. The CDR3 nucleotides are TGTGCCAGCAGTTCACCCGCCCAGGGAGGATCCTACGAGCAGTACTTC.

This clone was detected a few times. The chain couples TRBV5-1 to TRBJ1-1; D remains ambiguous. CDR1 and CDR2 (germline): SGHRS, YFSETQ. Trimming took 2 bases from V and 0 from J, leaving 5 bases between them. CDR3 size: 13 residues. The CDR3 DNA follows: TGCGCCAGCAGCTTAAGCCTGAACACTGAAGCTTTCTTT. Translated: CASSLSLNTEAFF.